This entry lists 19 T cell receptor beta chains sequenced from one sample in a study. TCRdb reprocessed the 5' RACE reads with MiXCR, giving one entry per CDR3 protein. The data contain roughly 46,000 distinct CDR3 sequences, around a quarter of them singletons. The sequencing sample was made of naive CD4+ T cells sorted from blood. Subset indicated: naive CD4+ T cells, CD4+CD45RA+CD25-. Receptor source: a female donor with breast cancer.

The chain carries TRBV6-2 or TRBV6-3 and TRBJ2-5; no firm D call. The CDR3 sequence is 16 residues long. From germline, CDR1 is MNHEY and CDR2 SVGEGT. The V and J ends lost 7 bases and 2 bases respectively, with 20 bases between them. The CDR3 region is CASNPPHRWGQETQYF. Written as DNA, the CDR3 is TGTGCCAGCAATCCCCCACATCGATGGGGTCAAGAGACCCAGTACTTC.

The rearrangement joins TRBV12-3 or TRBV12-4 to TRBJ2-2; 8 bases are shared with TRBD2. V trimming: 3 bases; J trimming: 3 bases; junction bases outside the gene matches: 3. The CDR3 covers 15 residues. Here the CDR3 DNA reads TGTGCCAGCAGTTTCGTACTAGCGGACACCGGGGAGCTGTTTTTT. This gives the protein CASSFVLADTGELFF.

The rearrangement joins TRBV5-1 to TRBJ1-1; D uncertain. Per germline, CDR1 SGHRS and CDR2 YFSETQ. V was cut by 0 bases and J by 4 bases, with 7 bases left in between. This CDR3 is built from 13 residues. CDR3 bases: TGCGCCAGCAGCTTGGCGCTGGGCACTGAAGCTTTCTTT. Amino acids: CASSLALGTEAFF.

The CDR3 loop is CASSLVAGARNEQFF. In DNA, the CDR3 is TGCGCCAGCAGCTTGGTAGCGGGAGCGCGGAATGAGCAGTTCTTC. The chain couples TRBV5-1 to TRBJ2-1; 9 nucleotides align to TRBD2. CDR1 is SGHRS and CDR2 is YFSETQ in the germline V gene. V trimming: 0 bases; J trimming: 7 bases; junction bases outside the gene matches: 5. The CDR3 has 15 amino acids. The variable domain in full, completed from reference TRBV5-1 and TRBJ2-1, reads KAGVTQTPRYLIKTRGQQVTLSCSPISGHRSVSWYQQTPGQGLQFLFEYFSETQRNKGNFPGRFSGRQFSNSRSEMNVSTLELGDSALYLCASSLVAGARNEQFFGPGTRLTVL.

CDR3 in amino acids: CASSLVGGSPDTQYF. CDR3 nucleotide sequence: TGCGCCAGCAGCTTGGTGGGTGGGTCCCCCGATACGCAGTATTTT. The J gene is TRBJ2-3, the V gene TRBV5-1; D is unresolved. V lost 0 bases, J lost 6 bases, and 14 bases lay in between. Germline V lookup: CDR1 SGHRS, CDR2 YFSETQ. The CDR3 spans 15 residues.

By sample share, this clonotype is medium-sized. The rearrangement links TRBV15 to TRBJ1-2; the D gene is possibly TRBD1 (6 bases). The length of the CDR3 is 14 residues. Trimming removed 8 bases at V and 6 bases at J, with 19 bases between. Germline CDR1 and CDR2: LNHNV and YYDKDF (reference sequence). The CDR3 protein is CATSRDTQVNGYTF. In DNA form, the CDR3 reads TGTGCCACCTCGAGGGACACACAGGTAAATGGCTACACCTTC.

This clonotype showed up just a few times. This chain connects TRBV10-3 to TRBJ2-1; TRBD1 aligns across 12 bases. Germline CDR1 reads ENHRY; CDR2 reads SYGVKD. The CDR3 has 14 amino acids. Trimming at V came to 11 bases and at J to 10 bases, leaving 12 bases not matched to a gene. The CDR3 reads CAGSGGQGAFEQFF. CDR3 DNA: TGTGCCGGATCCGGGGGACAGGGGGCTTTCGAGCAGTTCTTC.

The rearrangement joins TRBV20-1 to TRBJ1-6; D is perhaps TRBD1 (5 bases). V gave up 0 bases and J gave up 14 bases, with 20 bases separating them. This CDR3 is built from 15 residues. Looked up from germline, CDR1 is DFQATT and CDR2 is SNEGSKA (reference sequence). CDR3 sequence: CSARDRTDIGGTLHF. CDR3 sequence (DNA): TGCAGTGCTAGAGATCGGACGGACATTGGGGGGACCCTCCACTTT.

This clonotype was seen only a few times. This sequence joins TRBV6-1 and TRBJ2-5; D may be TRBD2 (5 bases). CDR1 is MNHNS and CDR2 is SASEGT in the germline V gene. The CDR3 loop spans 15 amino acids. Deletions cut 6 bases from V and 0 bases from J, with 14 bases between. The CDR3 region is CASRLGGWDQETQYF. CDR3 sequence (DNA): TGTGCCAGCAGGTTAGGAGGCTGGGACCAAGAGACCCAGTACTTC.

This clonotype has just a few counts. This chain links TRBV18 with TRBJ1-1, with 7 bases aligning to TRBD1. Per germline, CDR1 KGHSH and CDR2 LQKENI. V shed 4 bases, J shed 2 bases, and the junction held 4 bases outside the gene matches. The CDR3 covers 14 residues. CDR3 nucleotide sequence: TGTGCCAGCTCACTGGGGACAGACAACACTGAAGCTTTCTTT. Translating it yields CASSLGTDNTEAFF.

This clonotype showed up just a few times. This rearrangement joins TRBV4-3 to TRBJ1-6, with D perhaps TRBD1 (5 bases). The germline V and J ends were trimmed by 0 bases and 8 bases, with 11 bases remaining between them. There are 15 residues in the CDR3. Looked up from germline, CDR1 is LGHNA and CDR2 is YSLEER. As DNA, the CDR3 is TGCGCCAGCAGCCAAGAATGGGGGGAAGATTCACCCCTCCACTTT. Amino acids: CASSQEWGEDSPLHF.

This clonotype was seen many times. The rearrangement links TRBV20-1 to TRBJ2-3; 8 nucleotides line up with TRBD2. Germline trimming cut 3 bases from V and 1 base from J; bases unmatched to any gene: 3. This CDR3 has 14 residues. Germline V gene data show CDR1 as DFQATT and CDR2 as SNEGSKA (reference sequence). This CDR3 is CSASHGRGTDTQYF. CDR3 nucleotide sequence: TGCAGTGCTAGCCACGGGAGGGGCACAGATACGCAGTATTTT.

The table lists this clonotype with a few counts. This sequence joins TRBV25-1 and TRBJ1-6; D ambiguous. The V and J ends lost 3 bases and 3 bases respectively, with 0 bases between them. Germline loops: CDR1 MGHDK, CDR2 SYGVNS. This CDR3 contains 12 residues. CDR3 sequence reads: CASSDYNSPLHF. In DNA, the CDR3 is TGTGCCAGCAGTGACTATAATTCACCCCTCCACTTT.

This clonotype has more than one count but fewer than ten. The V call is TRBV25-1, the J call TRBJ2-5; D may correspond to TRBD1 or TRBD2 (5 bases each). The CDR3 loop spans 15 amino acids. Germline V gene sequence: CDR1 MGHDK, CDR2 SYGVNS. V shed 3 bases and J shed 1 base, with 12 bases lying between them. For the CDR3, the DNA is TGTGCCAGCAGTGATCCGGGACGGTCCCAAGAGACCCAGTACTTC. Translated, it gives CASSDPGRSQETQYF. Full variable domain (rest looked up from reference TRBV25-1 and TRBJ2-5): EADIYQTPRYLVIGTGKKITLECSQTMGHDKMYWYQQDPGMELHLIHYSYGVNSTEKGDLSSESTVSRIRTEHFPLTLESARPSHTSQYLCASSDPGRSQETQYFGPGTRLLVL.

The V and J genes are TRBV7-8 and TRBJ1-1; TRBD1 matches 7 bases. The CDR3 loop spans 13 amino acids. Germline V CDR1 and CDR2: SGHVS, FQNEAQ. The trim removed 3 bases at V and 5 bases at J, leaving 3 bases unmatched. CDR3 DNA sequence: TGTGCCAGCAGCTTTACAGGGGAAACTGAAGCTTTCTTT. Translating gives CASSFTGETEAFF.

The sample holds a few counts of this clonotype. The chain has TRBV5-1 and TRBJ2-5; 10 nucleotides line up with TRBD1. The CDR3 sequence is 15 residues long. Germline V gives CDR1 SGHRS, CDR2 YFSETQ. Losses at the gene ends were 4 bases for V and 5 bases for J; bases not matched to a gene: 8. CDR3 sequence (DNA): TGCGCCAGCAGCAACCGGGACAGGGGCGGTGAGACCCAGTACTTC. Its protein is CASSNRDRGGETQYF.

A few counts support this clonotype. The chain has TRBV7-2 and TRBJ2-5; 7 nucleotides align to TRBD1. CDR1 and CDR2 (germline): SGHTA, FQGNSA. The CDR3 has 13 residues. V lost 6 bases to trimming and J lost 0 bases; unmatched junction nucleotides: 1. CDR3 region: CASRTGYQETQYF. The CDR3 DNA reads as TGTGCCAGCAGGACAGGGTACCAAGAGACCCAGTACTTC.

In this sample, this clonotype turned up a few times. V and J are TRBV4-1 and TRBJ1-5; D possibly corresponds to TRBD1 (5 bases). V dropped 4 bases and J dropped 7 bases, with 11 bases sitting between them. Germline V gives CDR1 MGHRA, CDR2 YSYEKL. The length of the CDR3 is 13 residues. CDR3 DNA: TGCGCCAGCAGCCTCTTGGGGGGACAGCCCCAGCATTTT. The encoded protein is CASSLLGGQPQHF.

The chain joins TRBV7-9 to TRBJ1-6, with 10 bases lining up with TRBD1. Trimming cost V 3 bases and J 7 bases; bases outside gene matches: 3. There are 15 residues in the CDR3. Per the germline V gene, CDR1 is SEHNR and CDR2 is FQNEAQ (reference sequence). The CDR3 reads CASSFSDRGNSPLHF. The CDR3, as DNA: TGTGCCAGCAGCTTCTCGGACAGGGGGAATTCACCCCTCCACTTT.